Below, 14 T cell receptor beta chains from the same sample are listed, as sequenced in a study of control samples from healthy donors and cancer patients. Profiled with immunoSEQ multiplex PCR; TCRdb holds only in-frame clones, not every one. This sample yields roughly 150,000 clones, of which around 88% are seen a single time; approximately 1.6% belongs to the top ten. The sequenced sample consisted of blood. Source of these receptors: a man between 18 and 29 years old in good health.

The V call is TRBV3-1 (or the pseudogene TRBV3-2), the J call TRBJ1-2; the D gene is possibly TRBD1 (5 bases). The germline V and J ends were trimmed by 4 bases and 6 bases, with 12 bases remaining between them. Germline CDR1 is LGHDT and CDR2 is YNNKEL (reference sequence). The CDR3 has 13 amino acids. Here the CDR3 DNA reads TGTGCCAGCAGCCCAAACGGGGGAAATGGCTACACCTTC. Translation gives CASSPNGGNGYTF.

The chain has TRBV5-4 and TRBJ2-3, with D hard to call. V dropped 9 bases and J dropped 1 base, with 12 bases sitting between them. CDR1 is SGHNT and CDR2 is YYREEE in the germline V gene (reference sequence). CDR3 length equals 13 residues. CDR3 amino acids: CATRRARTDTQYF. In DNA form, the CDR3 reads TGTGCCACCCGACGGGCCCGCACAGATACGCAGTATTTT.

The chain combines TRBV28 with TRBJ2-3; 10 positions agree with TRBD2. Trimming at V came to 6 bases and at J to 4 bases, leaving 7 bases not matched to a gene. Germline V lookup: CDR1 MDHEN, CDR2 SYDVKM. CDR3 length: 15 amino acids. As DNA, the CDR3 is TGTGCCAGCAGCCGAGCGGGGGGGCGATCAGATACGCAGTATTTT. Its translation: CASSRAGGRSDTQYF. Complete variable domain (other parts from reference TRBV28 and TRBJ2-3): DVKVTQSSRYLVKRTGEKVFLECVQDMDHENMFWYRQDPGLGLRLIYFSYDVKMKEKGDIPEGYSVSREKKERFSLILESASTNQTSMYLCASSRAGGRSDTQYFGPGTRLTVL.

This chain links TRBV5-1 with TRBJ2-3; D assignment may be TRBD1 or TRBD2 (7 bases each). Germline lookup yields CDR1 SGHRS and CDR2 YFSETQ. This CDR3 is built from 15 residues. Deletions cut 4 bases from V and 1 base from J, with 13 bases between. CDR3 sequence reads: CASSSGTAGTDTQYF. The DNA of the CDR3 is TGCGCCAGCAGCAGCGGGACAGCTGGCACAGATACGCAGTATTTT. The entire variable domain, with the rest obtained from reference TRBV5-1 and TRBJ2-3, is as follows: KAGVTQTPRYLIKTRGQQVTLSCSPISGHRSVSWYQQTPGQGLQFLFEYFSETQRNKGNFPGRFSGRQFSNSRSEMNVSTLELGDSALYLCASSSGTAGTDTQYFGPGTRLTVL.

The chain recombines TRBV30 with TRBJ1-1, with 9 bases that match TRBD1. Germline V gene data show CDR1 as GTSNPN and CDR2 as SVGIG (reference sequence). CDR3 length: 16 amino acids. With V trimmed by 2 bases and J by 3 bases, 10 bases remained unmatched. The CDR3 reads CAWSTTGGARDTEAFF. CDR3 DNA sequence: TGTGCCTGGAGTACCACAGGGGGCGCAAGGGACACTGAAGCTTTCTTT.

This chain uses TRBV7-7 with TRBJ1-4; tentatively, D is TRBD1 (6 bases). Germline V CDR1 and CDR2: SSHAT, FNYEAQ (reference sequence). V gave up 4 bases and J gave up 0 bases, with 9 bases separating them. This CDR3 is built from 15 residues. The CDR3 loop reads CASSSRQATNEKLFF. CDR3 sequence (DNA): TGTGCCAGCAGCTCCCGACAGGCAACTAATGAAAAACTGTTTTTT.

This chain uses TRBV18 with TRBJ2-7, with D possibly being TRBD1 (6 bases). V was clipped by 6 bases and J by 3 bases, with 18 bases between them. From germline, CDR1 is KGHSH and CDR2 LQKENI. This CDR3 is 15 amino acids long. The CDR3 sequence: CASSPSIGQSYEQYF. CDR3 coding DNA: TGTGCCAGCTCCCCCTCAATTGGACAGAGCTACGAGCAGTACTTC.

The chain joins TRBV28 to TRBJ1-1; no clear D gene. Germline CDR1 and CDR2: MDHEN and SYDVKM. The CDR3 is 16 amino acids. The ends were cut back, 3 bases at V and 0 bases at J, with 14 bases in the middle. CDR3 protein: CASSFRSILMNTEAFF. The DNA for the CDR3 is TGTGCCAGCAGTTTCAGGTCTATCCTGATGAACACTGAAGCTTTCTTT.

In this sample, this clone is medium-sized. The rearrangement uses TRBV14 and TRBJ2-3, with D maybe TRBD2 (6 bases). The CDR3 runs 14 residues. The germline V gene encodes CDR1 SGHDN and CDR2 FVKESK. The germline V and J ends were trimmed by 3 bases and 0 bases, with 7 bases remaining between them. The CDR3 DNA is TGTGCCAGCAGCCACAGCGGGAGCACAGATACGCAGTATTTT. Its translation is CASSHSGSTDTQYF.

CDR3: CSAGDIYEQYF. For the CDR3, the DNA is TGCAGTGCCGGGGACATATACGAGCAGTACTTC. The chain carries TRBV20-1 and TRBJ2-7, with TRBD1 as a possible D gene (6 bases). CDR3 size: 11 residues. Per germline, CDR1 DFQATT and CDR2 SNEGSKA (reference sequence). V dropped 6 bases and J dropped 4 bases, with 10 bases sitting between them.

This chain connects TRBV2 to TRBJ2-3; D assignment may be TRBD1 or TRBD2 (5 bases each). V lost 3 bases and J 11 bases, leaving 15 bases between the germline ends. This CDR3 region has 13 residues. CDR1 is SNHLY, CDR2 FYNNEI, per germline. The CDR3 loop is CASSDAGQGRQYF. Here the CDR3 DNA reads TGTGCCAGCAGTGACGCAGGCCAGGGACGGCAGTATTTT.

The gene calls are TRBV6-5 and TRBJ1-1; 7 bases line up with TRBD1. The V and J ends lost 0 bases and 1 base, in that order; junction bases with no gene match: 2. Per the germline V gene, CDR1 is MNHEY and CDR2 is SVGAGI. This CDR3 spans 15 amino acids. The CDR3 sequence: CASSYSDRANTEAFF. CDR3 bases: TGTGCCAGCAGTTACTCAGACAGGGCGAACACTGAAGCTTTCTTT.

The rearrangement uses TRBV5-5 and TRBJ2-1; D remains ambiguous. The CDR3 runs 16 residues. Trimming removed 0 bases at V and 4 bases at J, with 14 bases between. Germline-derived CDR1 and CDR2 are SGHKS and YYEKEE (reference sequence). This CDR3 reads CASSLVSRRRYNEQFF. DNA of the CDR3: TGTGCCAGCAGCTTGGTATCCCGAAGAAGGTACAATGAGCAGTTCTTC.

CDR3 region: CARLWGEKLFF. The CDR3 DNA follows: TGTGCCAGGCTCTGGGGAGAAAAACTGTTTTTT. The gene calls are TRBV19 and TRBJ1-4; D remains ambiguous. The V end was cut by 9 bases, the J end by 8 bases, with 10 bases between. CDR3 length: 11 amino acids. In germline, CDR1 is LNHDA, CDR2 SQIVND (reference sequence).